These 8 T cell receptor beta chains were sequenced from one sample in a study of blood T cell repertoires in COVID-19. The protocol was immunoSEQ multiplex PCR, while the TCRdb copy is restricted to in-frame clones and leaves out a portion. The data hold under 200,000 clones, with about 84% observed a single time. Sequencing was carried out using peripheral blood. The receptors originated from a woman under 40 with acute or convalescent COVID-19.

This chain connects TRBV5-6 to TRBJ1-6; D ambiguous. Germline V gene sequence: CDR1 SGHDT, CDR2 YYEEEE. V dropped 3 bases and J dropped 3 bases, with 10 bases sitting between them. This CDR3 is 15 amino acids long. Here the CDR3 reads CASSYSGNYNSPLHF. Here the CDR3 DNA reads TGTGCCAGCAGCTATTCGGGGAACTATAATTCACCCCTCCACTTT.

The chain couples TRBV19 to TRBJ1-2, with 7 bases fitting TRBD1. The CDR3 runs to 13 residues. The V gene end was trimmed by 5 bases and the J gene end by 8 bases; junction bases not matched to a gene: 8. CDR1 and CDR2 from the germline V gene are LNHDA and SQIVND (reference sequence). This CDR3 reads CASSLDRVGGYTF. The CDR3 DNA reads as TGTGCCAGTAGTCTCGACAGGGTAGGCGGCTACACCTTC.

The chain links TRBV7-2 to TRBJ2-1; D possibly corresponds to TRBD2 (6 bases). Germline-derived CDR1 and CDR2 are SGHTA and FQGNSA. This CDR3 is 14 amino acids long. The V end was cut by 4 bases, the J end by 6 bases, with 13 bases between. The CDR3 loop is CASSSPGGANEQFF. For the CDR3, the DNA is TGTGCCAGCAGCTCACCCGGCGGGGCCAATGAGCAGTTCTTC.

The J gene is TRBJ1-3, the V gene TRBV10-3; TRBD1 aligns across 8 bases. Trimming cost V 10 bases and J 0 bases; bases outside gene matches: 8. Germline V gene lookup returns CDR1 ENHRY and CDR2 SYGVKD. This CDR3 is 15 amino acids long. This CDR3 reads CATSTGQGSGNTIYF. CDR3 coding DNA: TGTGCCACCTCGACAGGACAGGGCTCTGGAAACACCATATATTTT.

The CDR3 protein is CASSFGTRGTDTQYF. CDR3 nucleotides: TGTGCCAGCAGCTTCGGGACTAGGGGCACAGATACGCAGTATTTT. This chain uses TRBV11-2 with TRBJ2-3, with TRBD2 matching over 8 bases. The junction had 3 bases not matched to a gene; V was cut back by 3 bases and J by 1 base. Germline V gene sequence: CDR1 SGHAT, CDR2 FQNNGV. The CDR3 extends over 15 amino acids.

In the case of this clone: A junction end diverges from the germline sequence, so it may reflect a read error. The chain employs TRBV7-7 and TRBJ2-7, with D possibly TRBD2 on 7 matching bases. Germline CDR1 is SSHAT and CDR2 is FNYEAQ (reference sequence). There are 15 residues in the CDR3. This CDR3 reads CASSRGQGGTYEQYF. The CDR3, as DNA: TGTGCTAGCAGCCGGGGGCAGGGAGGGACCTACGAGCAGTACTTC. The full variable domain, in which reference TRBV7-7 and TRBJ2-7 provide the parts outside the CDR3, is GAGVSQSPRYKVTKRGQDVTLRCDPISSHATLYWYQQALGQGPEFLTYFNYEAQPDKSGLPSDRFSAERPEGSISTLTIQRTEQRDSAMYRCASSRGQGGTYEQYFGPGTRLTVT.

This chain connects TRBV10-1 to TRBJ1-3, with D possibly TRBD1 on 6 matching bases. Germline V gene data show CDR1 as WNHNN and CDR2 as SYGVQD (reference sequence). There are 14 residues in the CDR3. Trimming left V 9 bases short and J 0 bases short, with 12 bases between. This CDR3 reads CARRTDVSGNTIYF. The CDR3 bases are TGCGCCAGACGGACAGACGTCTCTGGAAACACCATATATTTT.

DNA of the CDR3: TGCGCCAGCAGCCACAGGGACAGGGGGCGAGTTAGCGAGCAGTACTTC. Translated: CASSHRDRGRVSEQYF. V and J are TRBV4-3 and TRBJ2-7, with TRBD1 matching 12 bases. The CDR3 is 16 residues long. CDR1 is LGHNA and CDR2 is YSLEER in the germline V gene. J lost 6 bases, V lost 3 bases, and 9 bases had no gene match.